The 4 T cell receptor beta chains in this list originate from one sample, sequenced in a study of blood T cells in healthy people across ages. With a J-beta primer mix and a sample-barcoded 5' primer, a second PCR ran about 6 to 11 cycles. TCRdb fed the 5' RACE reads into MiXCR, producing one record per CDR3 protein. Among around 1,800,000 distinct CDR3 sequences, approximately 39% were seen once, and the ten largest hold 20% to 25%. The material sequenced was blood. The receptors originated from a human donor in good health.

The chain carries TRBV7-3 and TRBJ2-1; D is unclear. The CDR3 spans 14 residues. Germline-derived CDR1 and CDR2 are SGHTA and FQGTGA. V lost 5 bases, J lost 8 bases, and 16 bases lay in between. CDR3 nucleotides: TGTGCCAGCAGCCCCCGGGCCTCAAGTTATGAGCAGTTCTTC. Residues: CASSPRASSYEQFF.

The V call is TRBV5-1, the J call TRBJ2-7; 9 bases line up with TRBD1. CDR3 length: 15 amino acids. V was pared by 4 bases and J by 1 base, with 6 bases of the junction left unmatched. CDR1 is SGHRS and CDR2 is YFSETQ in the germline V gene. In DNA, the CDR3 is TGCGCCAGCAGCGCAACAGGGGGCGCATCCTACGAGCAGTACTTC. It is translated as CASSATGGASYEQYF.

This sequence joins TRBV4-3 and TRBJ2-7, with no clear D. From germline, CDR1 is LGHNA and CDR2 YSLEER. Trimming took off 4 bases at V and 0 bases at J, with 13 bases between the two ends. The length of the CDR3 is 15 residues. In DNA, the CDR3 is TGCGCCAGCAGCCCGGCAAAGGGTAGCTCCTACGAGCAGTACTTC. It is translated as CASSPAKGSSYEQYF.

In this sample, this clonotype turned up a few times. This CDR3 reads CAISERDYGYTF. The DNA for the CDR3 is TGTGCCATCAGTGAAAGGGACTATGGCTACACCTTC. This sequence joins TRBV10-3 and TRBJ1-2; D remains unclear. This CDR3 comprises 12 residues. Looked up from germline, CDR1 is ENHRY and CDR2 is SYGVKD. V was trimmed by 3 bases and J by 3 bases, leaving 5 bases between them.